This T cell receptor beta chain derives from a study of Ad26.COV2.S vaccination and SARS-CoV-2 variants (dated by TCRdb to 2020 to 2023). General notes on the study: Vaccine-arm donors were drawn from COV1001, a multicentre, randomized, double-blind, placebo-controlled phase I-IIa trial of Ad26.COV2.S in healthy adults. Blinding of investigators to trial group allocation was maintained during experiments and outcome assessment. Ad26.COV2.S was administered intramuscularly at 5 x 10^10 or 1 x 10^11 viral particles, either as a single shot or as two shots given 56 days apart. TCRbeta repertoire sequencing served as the tool for gauging how specific and how broad the SARS-CoV-2-reactive T cell receptors were following Ad26.COV2.S vaccination. A total of 32 samples were included in the TCR-sequenced set, comprising roughly 20 Ad26.COV2.S vaccine recipients, 5 placebo recipients and 8 SARS-CoV-2 convalescent individuals. Trial participants were randomized into five groups of five: low-dose or high-dose Ad26.COV2.S given once or twice, or placebo on both occasions. Here is what the overall study found, with its caveats: Comparing responses between vaccine doses or regimens was not something the study was powered to do. After vaccination, substantial breadth of spike-specific CD8+ and CD4+ T cell responses was reported. Vaccine and placebo recipients had similar non-spike TCR breadth, a finding consistent with the vaccine containing only spike. Spike-specific TCR breadth was higher in Ad26.COV2.S recipients than in placebo recipients (P = 0.0014). According to the authors, total T cell responses may have been underestimated by the TCR breadth and depth analyses.

The treatment or condition label, read with the paper, signifies: roughly 18 received Ad26.COV2.S at low or high dose, single or two shots; about 5 received placebo; per-sample allocation not given. Repertoires of vaccine and placebo recipients were sequenced from samples collected on day 63 after the first injection. Cohort 1b enrolled about two dozen adults aged 18-55 years at a single site in Boston, USA, between 29 July and 7 August 2020. As a vaccine, Ad26.COV2.S was a replication-incompetent adenovirus type 26 vector that expressed a prefusion-stabilized SARS-CoV-2 spike protein derived from the original Wuhan strain. From V the trimming removes 0 bases and from J it removes 4 bases, while the gene matches leave 4 bases of the junction unaccounted for. The germline V gene provides CDR1 SGHRS and CDR2 YFSETQ. The CDR3 runs 15 residues from the cysteine to the phenylalanine. Only the CDR3 DNA is retained, 45 bases long and in frame from the first base.

The immunoSEQ Assay was the method used to sequence TCRbeta CDR3 regions. After extraction, genomic DNA underwent amplification by bias-controlled multiplex PCR, followed by high-throughput sequencing. In the source study's methods: To quantify the absolute abundance of every unique TCRbeta CDR3 region, sequences were collapsed and filtered. T cell fraction was estimated by normalizing TCRbeta template counts to usable DNA, which was measured by amplifying reference genes present in all nucleated cells. Repertoire TCRs were annotated as SARS-CoV-2-specific by exact matching of V gene, CDR3 amino acid sequence and J gene to a known reactive TCR set. The reference SARS-CoV-2 TCR set came from MIRA and was filtered for enrichment in COVID-19-positive ImmuneCODE repertoires, removing public or cross-reactive TCRs. Based on the MIRA antigens, annotated TCRs were further analysed at the level of specific ORF or position within ORF. Breadth was defined as annotated unique rearrangements over total unique productive rearrangements; depth was the summed frequency of those rearrangements. Two-sided Wilcoxon rank-sum tests were applied when comparing TCR breadth between groups. Held by TCRdb, this immuneACCESS table contains in-frame sequences only and omits some clones. Under half of the omission traces to an unresolved V gene where checked; the cause of the rest is unknown. Clonal size and the V and J genes are those of that table, whereas D and trimming came from the DNA. This sample is represented by about 680,000 clones; roughly 90% of them were singletons. The ten largest clones capture approximately 1.5% of the sample.

As to this clone: Its antigen is currently not known. No much larger clone exists at a distance of one base, and base qualities are not known.

This TCR derives from a person aged 18-65 years who received the Ad26.COV2.S COVID-19 vaccine or a placebo. This material consisted of peripheral blood, taken in a trial of Ad26.COV2.S vaccine versus placebo. The chain was built from TRBV5-1 and TRBJ1-3; 7 central nucleotides agree with TRBD1. The CDR3 corresponds to CASSLGDSRGNTIYF. The DNA sequence is as follows: TGCGCCAGCAGCTTGGGGGACAGTCGGGGAAACACCATATATTTT.